This TCR beta chain was recovered during a study of blood T cell repertoires in COVID-19. Overall study: The United States, Italy and Spain were the sources of the acute and convalescent COVID-19 samples. PBMCs, B-cell-depleted T cells, or T cells provided the cDNA or gDNA that made up the material.

Clones were read by immunoSEQ multiplex PCR, and TCRdb kept only the in-frame ones, dropping some. The sample lists a few hundred thousand clones; about nine tenths were seen once. CDR3 length: 16 amino acids. Germline CDR1 reads SGDLS; CDR2 reads YYNGEE. V lost 3 bases and J lost 4; bases outside the gene matches: 9. Enrolled during active infection, Seattle patients were then followed longitudinally. The chain joins TRBV9 to TRBJ2-2; TRBD1 agrees at 7 bases. The sequencing sample was made of peripheral blood. This receptor was taken from a woman in her thirties with COVID-19, enrolled during active disease. CDR3: CASSAMTGKSTGELFF. DNA for the CDR3: TGTGCCAGCAGCGCGATGACAGGGAAGAGCACCGGGGAGCTGTTTTTT.